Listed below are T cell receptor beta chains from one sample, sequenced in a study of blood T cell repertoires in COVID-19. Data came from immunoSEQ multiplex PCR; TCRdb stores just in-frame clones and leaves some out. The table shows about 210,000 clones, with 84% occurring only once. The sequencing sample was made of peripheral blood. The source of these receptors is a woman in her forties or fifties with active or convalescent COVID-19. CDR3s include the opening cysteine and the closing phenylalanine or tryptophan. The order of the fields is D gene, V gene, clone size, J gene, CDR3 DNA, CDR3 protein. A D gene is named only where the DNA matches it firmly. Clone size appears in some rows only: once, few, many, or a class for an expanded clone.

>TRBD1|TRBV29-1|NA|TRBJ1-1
TGCAGCGTTGAAGGGCCAGGGGGTCAATGGAACACTGAAGCTTTCTTT
CSVEGPGGQWNTEAFF
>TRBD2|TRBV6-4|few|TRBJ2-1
TGTGCCAGCAGTGACTCAAGCCCTTATAGCGGGAACCCCTCTTACAATGAGCAGTTCTTC
CASSDSSPYSGNPSYNEQFF
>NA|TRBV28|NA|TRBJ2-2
TGTGCCAGCTCATGGACAGACGCGAACACCGGGGAGCTGTTTTTT
CASSWTDANTGELFF
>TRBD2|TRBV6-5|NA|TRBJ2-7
TGTGCCAGCAGTTACTCAACTAGCGCCCACGAGCAGTACTTC
CASSYSTSAHEQYF
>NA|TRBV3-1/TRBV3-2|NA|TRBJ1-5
TGTGCCAGCAGCCACACACAGGGAATGGGGCAGCCCCAGCATTTT
CASSHTQGMGQPQHF
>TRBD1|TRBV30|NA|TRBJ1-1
TGTGCCGGACTGACAGGGGCAGCTTTCTTT
CAGLTGAAFF
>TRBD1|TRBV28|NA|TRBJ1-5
TGTGCCAGCAGCGGCGGGACAGCGGGTCTCCAGCCCCAGCATTTT
CASSGGTAGLQPQHF
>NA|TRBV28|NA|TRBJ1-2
TGTGCCAGCAGTCTTTTTGACTATGGCTACACCTTC
CASSLFDYGYTF
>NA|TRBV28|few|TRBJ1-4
TGTGCCAGCTCCCTCGGGGAAAAACTGTTTTTT
CASSLGEKLFF
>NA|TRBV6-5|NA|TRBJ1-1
TGTGCCAGCAGTTACTCGATCCCCGGGGCTGAAGCTTTCTTT
CASSYSIPGAEAFF
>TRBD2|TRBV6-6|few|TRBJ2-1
TGTGCCAGCAGCCGACTAGCGGGGTACCTTAATGAGCAGTTCTTC
CASSRLAGYLNEQFF
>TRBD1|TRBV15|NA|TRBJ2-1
TGTGCCACCAGCAGCAGAACAGGGGTAGGAAACAATGAGCAGTTCTTC
CATSSRTGVGNNEQFF
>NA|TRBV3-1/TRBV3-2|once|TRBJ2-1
TGTGCCAGCAGCCAAGAGTCTCCGAGCGCCTCCTACAATGAGCAGTTCTTC
CASSQESPSASYNEQFF
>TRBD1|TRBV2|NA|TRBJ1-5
TGTGCCAGCAGCCGGGACAGGAGTCAGCCCCAGCATTTT
CASSRDRSQPQHF
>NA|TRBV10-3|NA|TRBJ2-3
TGTGCCATCAGTGAACCTCAACAAAGGACAGACACAGATACGCAGTATTTT
CAISEPQQRTDTDTQYF
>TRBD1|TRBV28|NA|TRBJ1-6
TGTGCCGGCAGTACCGGGACAGGGAATTCACCCCTCCACTTT
CAGSTGTGNSPLHF
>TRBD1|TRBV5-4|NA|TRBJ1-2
TGTGCCAGCAGCACACAGGGGGCGCAGTATGGCTACACCTTC
CASSTQGAQYGYTF
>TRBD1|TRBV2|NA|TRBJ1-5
TGTGCCAGCAGTGGACAGGGGGGTCAGCCCCAGCATTTT
CASSGQGGQPQHF
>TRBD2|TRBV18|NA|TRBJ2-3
TGTGCCAGCTCACCACAGCAGCGGGGTCGGGTTAGCACAGATACGCAGTATTTT
CASSPQQRGRVSTDTQYF
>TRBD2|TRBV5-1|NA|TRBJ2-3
TGCGCCAGCAGCTCCCAGGGAGGGGCGACAGATACGCAGTATTTT
CASSSQGGATDTQYF
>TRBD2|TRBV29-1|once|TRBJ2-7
TGCAGCGTTGAAGGAGTGGTAGCGGGAGCCGCCGAGCAGTACTTC
CSVEGVVAGAAEQYF
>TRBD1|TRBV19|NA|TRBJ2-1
TGTGCCAGCAAGGAAGGGGGCTTCTACAATGAGCAGTTCTTC
CASKEGGFYNEQFF
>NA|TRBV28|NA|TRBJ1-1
TGTGCCAGCAGTCACGGGGTTCCCGGCACTGAAGCTTTCTTT
CASSHGVPGTEAFF
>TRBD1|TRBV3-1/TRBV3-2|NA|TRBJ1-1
TGTGCCAGCAGCCAAGGGACAGGGAGGATCACTGAAGCTTTCTTT
CASSQGTGRITEAFF
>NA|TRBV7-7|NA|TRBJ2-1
TGTGCCAGCAGCTTCGGACTGAGCTCCTACAATGAGCAGTTCTTC
CASSFGLSSYNEQFF
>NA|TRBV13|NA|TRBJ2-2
TGTGCCAGCAGCCGCAGGGGACACAACACCGGGGAGCTGTTTTTT
CASSRRGHNTGELFF
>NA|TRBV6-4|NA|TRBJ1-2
TGTGCCAGCAGTGAGGGAGGCGTAGTTGGCTACACCTTC
CASSEGGVVGYTF
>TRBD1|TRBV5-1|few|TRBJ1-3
TGCGCCAGCAGCTTGTATCCCATTGCCCACAGGGGCCAGAGCTCTGGAAACACCATATATTTT
CASSLYPIAHRGQSSGNTIYF
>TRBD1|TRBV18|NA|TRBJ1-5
TGTGCCAGCTCACTCGCAGGGGGCCATTGGGACAATCAGCCCCAGCATTTT
CASSLAGGHWDNQPQHF
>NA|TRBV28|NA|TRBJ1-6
TGTGCCAGCGGTAGCGCGCAACTCGGCGGTAATTCACCCCTCCACTTT
CASGSAQLGGNSPLHF
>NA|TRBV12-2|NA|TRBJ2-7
TGTGCAAGTCGCTTCGGACTAGCGGGAGAACGGCTGTCCTACGAGCAGTACTTC
CASRFGLAGERLSYEQYF
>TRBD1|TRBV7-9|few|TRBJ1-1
TGTGCCAGCAGCTTACGGACAGGGGGCGTAGCTTTCTTT
CASSLRTGGVAFF
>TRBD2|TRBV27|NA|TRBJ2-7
TGTGCCAGCAGTTTGGAGGGGCTAGCGGGAGGGCCCCGCTACGAGCAGTACTTC
CASSLEGLAGGPRYEQYF
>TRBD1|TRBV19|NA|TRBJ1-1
TGTGCCACAACAGGGGGTAGCGGTGTAGGCACTGAAGCTTTCTTT
CATTGGSGVGTEAFF
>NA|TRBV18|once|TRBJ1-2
TGTGCCAGCTCACCGTCGGGACTCGATGGCTACACCTTC
CASSPSGLDGYTF